A selection of T cell receptor beta chains follows, all from one sample in a study of T cells in Graves' hyperthyroidism and ophthalmopathy. TCRdb re-analysed the multiplex PCR reads in MiXCR, keeping a single row per CDR3 protein. In the table there are 300,000 to 450,000 distinct CDR3 sequences, around 25% of which are singletons. Input material: blood. The receptors were gathered from a man aged 50 or older with Graves' hyperthyroidism. CDR3s include the opening cysteine and the closing phenylalanine or tryptophan. Fields, in order: V gene, D gene, clone size, J gene, CDR3 protein, CDR3 DNA. The D gene is left open where the match is weak. Clone size is given for some rows only: seen once, a few or many times, or a class if the clone is expanded.

v_call: TRBV18; d_call: .; clone_size: many; j_call: TRBJ2-1; cdr3_aa: CASSPEAGAGYNEQFF; cdr3_nt: TGTGCCAGCTCACCCGAGGCTGGAGCTGGTTACAATGAGCAGTTCTTC
v_call: TRBV6-1; d_call: .; clone_size: few; j_call: TRBJ2-7; cdr3_aa: CASAQGSSYEQYF; cdr3_nt: TGTGCCAGCGCACAGGGATCTTCCTACGAGCAGTACTTC
v_call: TRBV7-9; d_call: .; clone_size: .; j_call: TRBJ2-1; cdr3_aa: CASSSLGAASYNEQFF; cdr3_nt: TGTGCCAGCAGCAGCCTAGGGGCGGCGTCCTACAATGAGCAGTTCTTC
v_call: TRBV20-1; d_call: .; clone_size: many; j_call: TRBJ2-3; cdr3_aa: CSARDWGTADTQYF; cdr3_nt: TGCAGTGCTAGAGATTGGGGTACCGCAGATACGCAGTATTTT
v_call: TRBV5-1; d_call: TRBD2; clone_size: few; j_call: TRBJ2-5; cdr3_aa: CASSHGLAGAVTQYF; cdr3_nt: TGCGCCAGCAGCCACGGACTAGCGGGGGCGGTGACCCAGTACTTC
v_call: TRBV28; d_call: .; clone_size: .; j_call: TRBJ1-6; cdr3_aa: CASSFGRGYSPLHF; cdr3_nt: TGTGCCAGCAGTTTTGGCAGGGGTTATTCACCCCTCCACTTT
v_call: TRBV15; d_call: .; clone_size: .; j_call: TRBJ2-5; cdr3_aa: CATSGLGPEGETQYF; cdr3_nt: TGTGCCACCAGCGGACTCGGACCCGAAGGGGAGACCCAGTACTTC
v_call: TRBV5-1; d_call: TRBD1; clone_size: .; j_call: TRBJ2-5; cdr3_aa: CASSPGQAAETQYF; cdr3_nt: TGCGCCAGCAGCCCGGGACAGGCCGCTGAGACCCAGTACTTC
v_call: TRBV2; d_call: .; clone_size: many; j_call: TRBJ2-3; cdr3_aa: CASTGSGKGDTQYF; cdr3_nt: TGTGCCAGCACCGGGTCCGGGAAGGGTGATACGCAGTATTTT
v_call: TRBV5-6; d_call: .; clone_size: .; j_call: TRBJ2-7; cdr3_aa: CASSLGAVLYEQYF; cdr3_nt: TGTGCCAGCAGCTTGGGGGCAGTGCTCTACGAGCAGTACTTC
v_call: TRBV12-3/TRBV12-4; d_call: .; clone_size: .; j_call: TRBJ1-2; cdr3_aa: CASSFRRSANYGYTF; cdr3_nt: TGTGCCAGCAGTTTCCGGAGATCTGCTAACTATGGCTACACCTTC
v_call: TRBV7-2; d_call: .; clone_size: few; j_call: TRBJ2-7; cdr3_aa: CASSILGVSEQYF; cdr3_nt: TGTGCCAGCAGCATTCTCGGTGTCTCCGAGCAGTACTTC
v_call: TRBV3-1; d_call: .; clone_size: many; j_call: TRBJ2-7; cdr3_aa: CASSQVRASEQYF; cdr3_nt: TGTGCCAGCAGCCAAGTAAGGGCCTCCGAGCAGTACTTC
v_call: TRBV2; d_call: .; clone_size: .; j_call: TRBJ1-2; cdr3_aa: CASSEGLYGYTF; cdr3_nt: TGTGCCAGCAGTGAAGGGCTCTATGGCTACACCTTC
v_call: TRBV3-1; d_call: .; clone_size: many; j_call: TRBJ2-1; cdr3_aa: CASSQERGSYNEQFF; cdr3_nt: TGTGCCAGCAGCCAAGAGCGGGGCTCCTACAATGAGCAGTTCTTC
v_call: TRBV7-2; d_call: TRBD1; clone_size: few; j_call: TRBJ1-5; cdr3_aa: CASSLTDRGNQPQHF; cdr3_nt: TGTGCCAGCAGCCTTACGGACAGGGGTAATCAGCCCCAGCATTTT
v_call: TRBV13; d_call: TRBD2; clone_size: few; j_call: TRBJ2-3; cdr3_aa: CASSSQGLAGVDTQYF; cdr3_nt: TGTGCCAGCTCATCTCAGGGACTAGCGGGAGTAGATACGCAGTATTTT
v_call: TRBV5-1; d_call: TRBD2; clone_size: many; j_call: TRBJ2-3; cdr3_aa: CASSPGLAGSDTQYF; cdr3_nt: TGCGCCAGCAGCCCCGGACTAGCGGGTTCAGATACGCAGTATTTT
v_call: TRBV28; d_call: .; clone_size: few; j_call: TRBJ1-1; cdr3_aa: CASILRDTEAFF; cdr3_nt: TGTGCCAGCATCTTGAGGGACACTGAAGCTTTCTTT
v_call: TRBV3-1; d_call: .; clone_size: .; j_call: TRBJ2-1; cdr3_aa: CASSQLGYEQFF; cdr3_nt: TGTGCCAGCAGCCAACTGGGTTATGAGCAGTTCTTC
v_call: TRBV20-1; d_call: TRBD1; clone_size: .; j_call: TRBJ1-4; cdr3_aa: CSVQGENEKLFF; cdr3_nt: TGCAGTGTCCAGGGGGAAAATGAAAAACTGTTTTTT
v_call: TRBV3-1; d_call: TRBD2; clone_size: .; j_call: TRBJ2-3; cdr3_aa: CASSQASSGGTDTQYF; cdr3_nt: TGTGCCAGCAGCCAAGCCTCTAGCGGGGGCACAGATACGCAGTATTTT
v_call: TRBV13; d_call: .; clone_size: .; j_call: TRBJ2-7; cdr3_aa: CASSIGTNEQYF; cdr3_nt: TGTGCCAGCAGCATCGGGACAAACGAGCAGTACTTC